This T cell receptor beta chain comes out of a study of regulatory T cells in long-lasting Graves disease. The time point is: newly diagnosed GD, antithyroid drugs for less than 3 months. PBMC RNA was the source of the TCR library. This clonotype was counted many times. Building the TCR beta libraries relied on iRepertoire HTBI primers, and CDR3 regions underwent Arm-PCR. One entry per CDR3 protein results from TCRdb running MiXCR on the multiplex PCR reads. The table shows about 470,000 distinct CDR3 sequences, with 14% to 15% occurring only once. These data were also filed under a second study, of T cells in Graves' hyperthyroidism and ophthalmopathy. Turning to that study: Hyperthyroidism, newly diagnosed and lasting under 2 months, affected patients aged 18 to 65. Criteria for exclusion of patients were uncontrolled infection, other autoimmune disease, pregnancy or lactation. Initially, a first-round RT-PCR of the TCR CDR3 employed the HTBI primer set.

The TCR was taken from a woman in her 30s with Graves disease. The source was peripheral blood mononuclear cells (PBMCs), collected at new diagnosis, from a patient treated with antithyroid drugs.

The CDR3 nucleotides are TGCAGTGCTAGAGTCCCACGACTAACAGGGGGACGGGACACTGAAGCTTTCTTT. Translated: CSARVPRLTGGRDTEAFF. The chain is built from TRBV20-1 and TRBJ1-1; TRBD1 matches 8 bases. The CDR3 consists of 18 residues. Trimming at V came to 1 base and at J to 3 bases, leaving 16 bases not matched to a gene. CDR1 is DFQATT and CDR2 is SNEGSKA in the germline V gene (reference sequence).